This is a list of T cell receptor beta chains from one sample in a study of response to subunit inactivated influenza vaccine. Via MiXCR, TCRdb re-called the RT-PCR reads, giving one row per CDR3 protein. The profile shows 650,000 to 800,000 distinct CDR3 sequences, 14% of them singletons. This specimen was PBMCs from blood, taken 14 to 15 days before vaccination. These receptors all come from a man in his fifties who received an inactivated influenza vaccine. CDR3s include the opening cysteine and the closing phenylalanine or tryptophan. The D gene is left open where the match is weak. Some rows have no size entry. The others give once, few or many, or a class for an expanded clone.

>TRBV23-1|.|TRBJ2-7|.
CASSHGTPRQYF
TGCGCCAGCAGTCACGGGACCCCCCGGCAGTACTTC
>TRBV28|.|TRBJ1-1|few
CASSLYLGQINTEAFF
TGTGCCAGCAGTTTATATCTGGGACAAATAAACACTGAAGCTTTCTTT
>TRBV7-2|TRBD2|TRBJ2-5|few
CASSLMGLAGAETQYF
TGTGCCAGCAGCTTAATGGGCCTAGCGGGAGCGGAGACCCAGTACTTC
>TRBV6-4|TRBD1|TRBJ1-6|.
CASSDNRGSSPLHF
TGTGCCAGCAGTGACAACAGGGGCAGTTCACCCCTCCACTTT
>TRBV7-9|.|TRBJ2-2|.
CASSLAQWTASTGELFF
TGTGCCAGCAGCTTAGCGCAATGGACGGCCTCCACCGGGGAGCTGTTTTTT
>TRBV10-3|TRBD1|TRBJ2-7|.
CAISRGGQGTYEQYF
TGTGCCATCAGTAGGGGGGGACAGGGAACCTACGAGCAGTACTTC
>TRBV5-4|TRBD1|TRBJ2-7|.
CASSPAGQGFYEQYF
TGTGCCAGCAGCCCCGCGGGACAGGGTTTCTACGAGCAGTACTTC
>TRBV20-1|TRBD2|TRBJ2-7|few
CSARGLAGTSEQYF
TGCAGTGCTAGGGGACTAGCGGGAACTTCCGAGCAGTACTTC
>TRBV15|.|TRBJ2-1|many
CATGGQGYNEQFF
TGTGCCACGGGGGGGCAGGGCTACAATGAGCAGTTCTTC
>TRBV3-1|.|TRBJ2-7|few
CASSPTSNYEQYF
TGTGCCAGCAGCCCGACTTCGAATTACGAGCAGTACTTC
>TRBV19|.|TRBJ1-6|.
CASSMTTGNSPLHF
TGTGCCAGTAGTATGACCACAGGGAATTCACCCCTCCACTTT
>TRBV12-3/TRBV12-4|.|TRBJ1-1|few
CASSTTVTEAFF
TGTGCCAGCAGTACAACCGTCACTGAAGCTTTCTTT
>TRBV12-3/TRBV12-4|TRBD1|TRBJ2-4|once
CASSFDRVDKNIQYF
TGTGCCAGCAGTTTTGACAGGGTGGACAAAAACATTCAGTACTTC
>TRBV13|TRBD1|TRBJ1-1|.
CASSLGRGRDTEAFF
TGTGCCAGCAGCTTAGGCAGGGGGCGCGACACTGAAGCTTTCTTT
>TRBV18|.|TRBJ2-7|many
CASSPLGQTPEQYF
TGTGCCAGCTCACCACTTGGACAAACCCCTGAGCAGTACTTC
>TRBV10-3|TRBD1|TRBJ2-3|.
CAISESILLGQSDTQYF
TGTGCCATCAGTGAGTCGATCCTACTGGGACAGTCAGATACGCAGTATTTT
>TRBV5-4|TRBD2|TRBJ2-1|many
CASSPTTSSRAEQFF
TGTGCCAGCAGCCCCACGACTAGCTCGAGGGCGGAGCAGTTCTTC
>TRBV5-1|TRBD1|TRBJ1-3|.
CASSLVQGVSGNTIYF
TGCGCCAGCAGCTTGGTCCAGGGGGTATCTGGAAACACCATATATTTT
>TRBV4-1|.|TRBJ1-2|.
CASSQVGENYGYTF
TGCGCCAGCAGCCAAGTTGGGGAGAACTATGGCTACACCTTC
>TRBV2|.|TRBJ2-1|.
CASSESFVGFF
TGTGCCAGCAGTGAATCGTTCGTAGGGTTCTTC
>TRBV24-1|.|TRBJ2-7|.
CATSDATGSSYEQYF
TGTGCCACCAGTGACGCTACAGGGAGCTCCTACGAGCAGTACTTC
>TRBV9|.|TRBJ2-7|few
CASSARDTKPYEQYF
TGTGCCAGCAGCGCACGGGACACCAAGCCTTACGAGCAGTACTTC
>TRBV11-1|TRBD2|TRBJ2-2|.
CASSHRTSGGRDLTGELFF
TGTGCCAGCAGCCACCGGACTAGCGGGGGGCGAGATCTAACCGGGGAGCTGTTTTTT
>TRBV11-2|.|TRBJ1-2|.
CASRSGRVKNGYTF
TGTGCCAGCAGATCGGGCAGGGTTAAGAACGGCTACACCTTC
>TRBV6-1|TRBD1|TRBJ2-7|many
CASSETGGNYEQYF
TGTGCCAGCAGTGAAACAGGGGGCAACTACGAGCAGTACTTC
>TRBV12-3/TRBV12-4|.|TRBJ1-2|many
CASSYGTATSAF
TGTGCCAGCAGTTACGGGACTGCCACCTCCGCCTTC
>TRBV4-1|TRBD2|TRBJ2-1|many
CASSPEGTSGGINEQFF
TGCGCCAGCAGCCCGGAGGGGACTAGCGGGGGGATTAATGAGCAGTTCTTC
>TRBV28|.|TRBJ2-7|few
CASRTPGGDSTYEQYF
TGTGCCAGCAGGACCCCTGGGGGGGACAGCACTTACGAGCAGTACTTC
>TRBV7-9|.|TRBJ2-7|.
CASSAPTVYEQYF
TGTGCCAGCAGCGCCCCGACAGTCTACGAGCAGTACTTC
>TRBV15|.|TRBJ1-6|.
CATSTVGVPPLHF
TGTGCCACCAGCACGGTCGGGGTCCCACCCCTCCACTTT
>TRBV5-1|.|TRBJ2-3|few
CASSPLSPLMRDTQYF
TGCGCCAGCAGCCCCTTATCCCCACTTATGAGGGATACGCAGTATTTT
>TRBV5-1|.|TRBJ2-3|few
CASSLGEHTQYF
TGCGCCAGCAGCTTGGGAGAACATACGCAGTATTTT
>TRBV6-2/TRBV6-3|.|TRBJ2-7|.
CASSYRTNYEQYF
TGTGCCAGCAGTTACCGGACCAACTACGAGCAGTACTTC
>TRBV7-2|TRBD1|TRBJ2-1|few
CASTRQGNGQFF
TGTGCCAGCACAAGACAGGGTAATGGGCAGTTCTTC
>TRBV10-3|.|TRBJ2-4|.
CAISGSPGEDIQYF
TGTGCCATCAGTGGCAGTCCGGGAGAAGACATTCAGTACTTC
>TRBV11-1|TRBD2|TRBJ2-1|.
CASSAPSSTSGSGNEQFF
TGTGCCAGCAGCGCGCCATCCTCGACTAGCGGGAGTGGGAATGAGCAGTTCTTC
>TRBV7-2|.|TRBJ1-6|few
CASRERDNNSPLHF
TGTGCCAGCAGGGAGCGGGACAATAATTCACCCCTCCACTTT
>TRBV11-2|.|TRBJ1-6|.
CASSLVGSGSSYNSPLHF
TGTGCCAGCAGCTTAGTGGGCAGTGGAAGCTCCTATAATTCACCCCTCCACTTT
>TRBV11-2|.|TRBJ2-1|few
CASSLDPVYEQFF
TGTGCCAGCAGCTTAGACCCCGTGTATGAGCAGTTCTTC
>TRBV2|TRBD2|TRBJ2-1|few
CASSEGGRSGNEQFF
TGTGCCAGCAGTGAGGGGGGGAGGAGTGGGAATGAGCAGTTCTTC
>TRBV18|TRBD1|TRBJ2-3|many
CASSPTPGQGAGTDTQYF
TGTGCCAGCTCACCCACACCGGGACAGGGGGCCGGCACAGATACGCAGTATTTT
>TRBV15|.|TRBJ2-4|.
CATSRDRGSLAKNIQYF
TGTGCCACCAGCAGAGATCGGGGTTCCTTAGCCAAAAACATTCAGTACTTC
>TRBV7-8|.|TRBJ2-7|few
CASSHSERREQYF
TGTGCCAGCAGCCACTCTGAGCGACGCGAGCAGTACTTC
>TRBV10-2|.|TRBJ2-7|many
CASSEGTALYEQYF
TGCGCCAGCAGTGAAGGGACGGCCCTCTACGAGCAGTACTTC
>TRBV11-3|TRBD1|TRBJ2-5|few
CASSRTGETETQYF
TGTGCCAGCAGCCGGACAGGGGAGACAGAGACCCAGTACTTC
>TRBV20-1|.|TRBJ2-5|.
CSAPRSGRRWVETQYF
TGCAGTGCTCCGAGGTCGGGACGTCGGTGGGTCGAGACCCAGTACTTC
>TRBV25-1|TRBD1|TRBJ2-7|.
CASSGTGLYEQYF
TGTGCCAGCAGTGGGACAGGGCTATACGAGCAGTACTTC
>TRBV6-5|.|TRBJ2-7|.
CASSYLGDGSYEQYF
TGTGCCAGCAGTTACCTAGGGGACGGTTCCTACGAGCAGTACTTC
>TRBV12-3/TRBV12-4|.|TRBJ2-1|few
CASSHTPASEQFF
TGTGCCAGCAGCCATACCCCCGCGAGTGAGCAGTTCTTC